These 22 T cell receptor beta chains originate from one sample sequenced in a study of cytomegalovirus exposure and HLA in healthy donors. The PCR was carried out with 60 Vbeta primers and 13 Jbeta primers. The method was immunoSEQ multiplex PCR; TCRdb's version includes in-frame clones alone and lacks a portion of them. The table records about 160,000 clones, approximately 86% of them present only once. The sample comprised PBMCs. Every receptor here comes from a male donor in good health and CMV-seronegative.

This clone occurred a few times. The rearrangement uses TRBV11-2 and TRBJ2-4; D unclear. Trimming took off 1 base at V and 11 bases at J, with 15 bases between the two ends. CDR1 is SGHAT and CDR2 is FQNNGV in the germline V gene. The CDR3 length is 14 residues. The CDR3 DNA is TGTGCCAGCAGCTTAGCCGGAGCTACGGTGGTTCAGTACTTC. Its protein is CASSLAGATVVQYF. The entire variable domain, with the rest obtained from reference TRBV11-2 and TRBJ2-4, is as follows: EAGVAQSPRYKIIEKRQSVAFWCNPISGHATLYWYQQILGQGPKLLIQFQNNGVVDDSQLPKDRFSAERLKGVDSTLKIQPAKLEDSAVYLCASSLAGATVVQYFGAGTRLSVL.

The count of this clone is one. The gene calls are TRBV7-2 and TRBJ1-4, with 8 bases lining up with TRBD1. Germline V gene sequence: CDR1 SGHTA, CDR2 FQGNSA. CDR3 length: 15 residues. Germline trimming cut 5 bases from V and 8 bases from J; bases unmatched to any gene: 10. CDR3 sequence reads: CASSPQDRAGEKLFF. The DNA of the CDR3 is TGTGCCAGCAGCCCCCAGGACAGGGCAGGGGAAAAACTGTTTTTT.

This chain links TRBV15 with TRBJ2-1; D is possibly TRBD2 (5 bases). Trimming took off 0 bases at V and 10 bases at J, with 16 bases between the two ends. Germline CDR1 LNHNV, CDR2 YYDKDF (reference sequence). The CDR3 has 15 residues. The CDR3 nucleotides read TGTGCCACCAGCAGAGATCTAGCCGGGTCGGGGGAGCAGTTCTTC. This translates into CATSRDLAGSGEQFF.

This chain joins TRBV4-1 and TRBJ2-1, with a possible D match to TRBD1 (8 bases). Trimming left V 0 bases short and J 8 bases short, with 26 bases between. The CDR3 loop spans 19 amino acids. CDR1 is MGHRA and CDR2 is YSYEKL in the germline V gene. The CDR3 DNA follows: TGCGCCAGCAGCCAAGACTTATCTACAGGGGGGGCCTTTATGGATGAGCAGTTCTTC. Amino acids: CASSQDLSTGGAFMDEQFF.

The chain carries TRBV10-1 and TRBJ1-5; TRBD1 matches 7 bases. V gave up 4 bases and J gave up 7 bases; unmatched junction bases: 4. This CDR3 region has 13 residues. The V gene's germline CDR1 is WNHNN and CDR2 SYGVQD (reference sequence). CDR3 residues: CASSGGGGQPQHF. The CDR3 DNA reads as TGCGCCAGCAGTGGAGGGGGCGGACAGCCCCAGCATTTT.

The rearrangement uses TRBV9 and TRBJ2-1; 15 bases match TRBD2. The CDR3 contains 17 residues. Trimming cost V 0 bases and J 8 bases; bases outside gene matches: 6. Germline V gene data show CDR1 as SGDLS and CDR2 as YYNGEE. CDR3 bases: TGTGCCAGCAGCGTAGGGACTAGCGGGAGGGGGAAGGATGAGCAGTTCTTC. Encoded protein: CASSVGTSGRGKDEQFF.

V is TRBV5-5 and J is TRBJ2-1; TRBD2 matches 12 bases. The V segment lost 2 bases and the J segment 8 bases; nucleotides outside the gene matches: 17. The CDR3 sequence is 19 residues long. Germline CDR1 SGHKS, CDR2 YYEKEE (reference sequence). The CDR3 loop reads CASSLYGRSSGRAVDEQFF. The CDR3 DNA sequence: TGTGCCAGCAGCTTATATGGACGATCTAGCGGGAGGGCCGTCGATGAGCAGTTCTTC.

The chain recombines TRBV28 with TRBJ2-7; D is possibly TRBD1 (10 bases). V lost 6 bases and J 7 bases, leaving 25 bases between the germline ends. The CDR3 loop spans 16 amino acids. Germline CDR1 reads MDHEN; CDR2 reads SYDVKM. The CDR3 nucleotides read TGTGCCAGCAGGGGGGCGGGAGGGACAGGGGTGAGGGAGCAGTACTTC. Translated, it gives CASRGAGGTGVREQYF.

This chain links TRBV19 with TRBJ1-6; D is undetermined. The CDR3 loop spans 18 amino acids. Germline V gives CDR1 LNHDA, CDR2 SQIVND (reference sequence). Between the trimmed V and J ends, which lost 3 bases and 7 bases, there was a span of 22 bases. This chain's CDR3 is CASSISVRGMYENSPLHF. The CDR3 bases are TGTGCCAGTAGTATTAGTGTTCGTGGTATGTATGAGAATTCACCCCTCCACTTT.

V gene TRBV18 combines with J gene TRBJ1-2; 9 positions match TRBD1. The CDR3 loop spans 14 amino acids. CDR1 KGHSH and CDR2 LQKENI come from the germline V gene. The J segment lost 2 bases and the V segment lost 3 bases, leaving 1 base of the junction unmatched. The chain's CDR3 is CASSPGTGNYGYTF. The CDR3 DNA follows: TGTGCCAGCTCACCCGGGACAGGGAACTATGGCTACACCTTC.

Only one count was recorded for this clone. V and J are TRBV7-8 and TRBJ2-2; 8 positions agree with TRBD2. CDR3 length: 17 amino acids. Germline V gives CDR1 SGHVS, CDR2 FQNEAQ. The ends lost 1 base at V and 5 bases at J; junction bases unmatched: 9. The CDR3: CASSLVGGAGVTGELFF. The CDR3 region has the DNA TGTGCCAGCAGCTTAGTGGGGGGAGCGGGAGTAACCGGGGAGCTGTTTTTT.

This chain links TRBV7-2 with TRBJ2-7; D is uncertain. V was clipped by 1 base and J by 0 bases, with 7 bases between them. Germline-derived CDR1 and CDR2 are SGHTA and FQGNSA. This CDR3 contains 14 residues. The CDR3 DNA sequence: TGTGCCAGCAGCTTAGTACCCGGCTCCTACGAGCAGTACTTC. This codes for CASSLVPGSYEQYF.

The chain combines TRBV29-1 with TRBJ2-3, with TRBD1 as a possible D gene (6 bases). The CDR3 covers 16 residues. Deletions cut 4 bases from V and 3 bases from J, with 20 bases between. Germline values: CDR1 SQVTM, CDR2 ANQGSEA. The CDR3 nucleotides are TGCAGCGTTGCTGAAATGGGGACACTAAGAACAGATACGCAGTATTTT. Translating gives CSVAEMGTLRTDTQYF.

A word on this clone: The same CDR3 can be traced to other DNA sequences in this sample. The chain joins TRBV9 to TRBJ2-3; 9 bases line up with TRBD2. V was clipped by 2 bases and J by 1 base; unmatched bases: 2. The length of the CDR3 is 15 residues. Germline V lookup: CDR1 SGDLS, CDR2 YYNGEE. In DNA, the CDR3 is TGTGCCAGCAGCGTGGGCGGGGGGGGCACAGATACGCAGTATTTT. Protein: CASSVGGGGTDTQYF.

This clone appeared a single time. This rearrangement joins TRBV5-4 to TRBJ2-7; 10 nucleotides match TRBD2. The CDR3 consists of 16 residues. V shed 0 bases, J shed 0 bases, and the junction held 3 bases outside the gene matches. The germline CDR1 and CDR2 sequences are SGHNT and YYREEE (reference sequence). CDR3 in DNA: TGTGCCAGCAGCTTGGTTATAGCGGGGGGCTCCTACGAGCAGTACTTC. Amino acids: CASSLVIAGGSYEQYF.

This sequence joins TRBV7-9 and TRBJ1-5; 8 nucleotides line up with TRBD1. The CDR3 runs to 15 residues. V shed 5 bases, J shed 9 bases, and the junction held 12 bases outside the gene matches. CDR1 is SEHNR and CDR2 is FQNEAQ in the germline V gene (reference sequence). The CDR3 nucleotides read TGTGCCAGCAGCCAAGAGCTCGGACAGGGTGCGCCCCAGCATTTT. Its translation: CASSQELGQGAPQHF.

The chain uses TRBV6-6 and TRBJ1-3, with D unclear. The CDR3 spans 13 residues. Per the germline V gene, CDR1 is MNHNY and CDR2 is SVGAGI (reference sequence). Trimming stripped 5 bases from V and 3 bases from J, with 8 bases between. The CDR3 reads CASSPTNGNTIYF. For the CDR3, the DNA is TGTGCCAGCAGTCCGACAAATGGAAACACCATATATTTT.

The CDR3 loop reads CASSLSGSAEQPQHF. CDR3 bases: TGCGCCAGCAGCTTGAGTGGGTCAGCGGAGCAGCCCCAGCATTTT. The chain couples TRBV5-1 to TRBJ1-5, with no clear D. The germline CDR1 and CDR2 sequences are SGHRS and YFSETQ. V was pared by 1 base and J by 7 bases, with 15 bases between. The CDR3 runs 15 residues.

The chain has TRBV9 and TRBJ2-7; 10 nucleotides agree with TRBD2. V lost 4 bases to trimming and J lost 1 base; unmatched junction nucleotides: 8. The CDR3 consists of 16 residues. From germline, CDR1 is SGDLS and CDR2 YYNGEE. The DNA for the CDR3 is TGTGCCAGCAGCTCGCGGTCTAGCGGGAGTTCCTACGAGCAGTACTTC. This sequence encodes CASSSRSSGSSYEQYF.

The chain uses TRBV5-6 and TRBJ2-7, with D perhaps TRBD1 (5 bases). This CDR3 contains 15 residues. V was shortened by 2 bases and J by 2 bases, with 14 bases between the two germline ends. Germline V CDR1 and CDR2: SGHDT, YYEEEE. CDR3 region: CASSFRVRFTYEQYF. DNA of the CDR3: TGTGCCAGCAGCTTCAGGGTTCGGTTTACCTACGAGCAGTACTTC. Looking up the rest from reference TRBV5-6 and TRBJ2-7 gives the full variable domain: DAGVTQSPTHLIKTRGQQVTLRCSPKSGHDTVSWYQQALGQGPQFIFQYYEEEERQRGNFPDRFSGHQFPNYSSELNVNALLLGDSALYLCASSFRVRFTYEQYFGPGTRLTVT.

The chain is built from TRBV5-1 and TRBJ2-7; 7 nucleotides agree with TRBD2. The CDR3 sequence is 15 residues long. Germline V gene data show CDR1 as SGHRS and CDR2 as YFSETQ. The junction had 8 bases not matched to a gene; V was cut back by 0 bases and J by 5 bases. In nucleotides, the CDR3 is TGCGCCAGCAGCTTGGCCGGACTAGATCTCCACGAGCAGTACTTC. This gives the protein CASSLAGLDLHEQYF.

The rearrangement joins TRBV29-1 to TRBJ2-1; 9 bases line up with TRBD2. CDR1 and CDR2 (germline): SQVTM, ANQGSEA. V was clipped by 1 base and J by 9 bases; unmatched bases: 7. The CDR3 contains 14 residues. The CDR3 DNA reads TGCAGCGTTGAAGCGGGACGGCGGGGGGGTGAGCAGTTCTTC. Protein product: CSVEAGRRGGEQFF.